Following are 18 T cell receptor beta chains from one sample sequenced in a study of tumor-infiltrating lymphocytes in primary liver carcinoma. Total RNA (around 0.45 ug) served as template for TCR beta cDNA synthesis primed by a constant-region primer. Three rounds of nested multiplex PCR with slightly modified ARM-PCR produced TCR beta libraries. A C-beta reverse primer and TRBV1-TRBV30 forward primers served in each of the first two PCR rounds, at 9 to 10 cycles apiece. TCRdb recomputed calls from the multiplex PCR reads with MiXCR, one row per CDR3 protein. The data show about 50,000 distinct CDR3 sequences, around 73% seen once. DNA and RNA were both co-extracted from 20-30 mg of bulk tissue that had not been sorted. The source material was liver tumor tissue from sampling region 5. Sample subset: tumor region T5, tumor centre. The receptors come from a man aged 40-50 years with primary liver carcinoma and hepatitis B virus infection.

Details on this clonotype: Since no conserved phenylalanine or tryptophan closes the CDR3, a read error is the likely cause. The rearrangement joins TRBV11-3 to TRBJ2-3; possible D gene TRBD1, 6 bases. The J call may be mistaken, given a closer DNA end match to TRBJ1-5. Germline values: CDR1 SGHNT, CDR2 YENEEA. The CDR3 covers 15 residues. The CDR3 nucleotides are TGCGCCAGCAGCTTTAGCAGGAGGCGGACAGATACGCAGCATCTT. Its translation is CASSFSRRRTDTQHL.

Comments on this clonotype: Since no conserved phenylalanine or tryptophan closes the CDR3, a read error is the likely cause. The gene calls are TRBV11-1 and TRBJ2-7, with D tentatively TRBD2 (5 bases). The CDR3 runs 15 residues. Germline loops: CDR1 SGHAT, CDR2 FQDESV (reference sequence). As DNA, the CDR3 is TGTGTCAGCAGCTCATCCCTGGACTCCTCCTACGAGCAGTACTCC. Protein: CVSSSSLDSSYEQYS.

This chain connects TRBV29-1 to TRBJ2-7; no clear D gene. The CDR3 runs to 11 residues. CDR1 SQVTM and CDR2 ANQGSEA come from the germline V gene. Trimming shortened V by 5 bases and J by 9 bases, and 14 bases separated the two germline ends. The CDR3 protein is CSVRHGFGQYF. CDR3 sequence (DNA): TGCAGCGTTCGACATGGATTCGGGCAGTACTTC.

This chain joins TRBV6-1 and TRBJ2-2; D is perhaps TRBD1 (6 bases). The germline gives CDR1 MNHNS, CDR2 SASEGT. CDR3 size: 14 residues. The CDR3 DNA reads TGTAGCAACAACCCCCGAGGGACAATAGAGGAGCTGTTTTTT. Amino acid sequence: CSNNPRGTIEELFF.

As to this clonotype: Mismatch with germline at one junction end may stem from a read error. The rearrangement joins TRBV6-6 to TRBJ1-1; 7 nucleotides agree with TRBD1. The CDR3 extends over 13 amino acids. In germline, CDR1 is MNHNY, CDR2 SVGAGI (reference sequence). DNA of the CDR3: TGTGCCAACAGCGCAGGGGGGACTACTGAAGCTCTCTTT. Protein product: CANSAGGTTEALF.

V gene TRBV11-3 combines with J gene TRBJ2-1, with no clear D. Germline V gene sequence: CDR1 SGHNT, CDR2 YENEEA. Trimming left V 3 bases short and J 7 bases short, with 7 bases between. CDR3 size: 12 residues. The CDR3 DNA is TGTGCCAGCAGCTTTGATTCTAATGAGCAGTTCTTC. Protein: CASSFDSNEQFF.

Of note for this clonotype: One base away lies a much larger clone, so this may be a sequencing read error. The genes are TRBV2 and TRBJ2-3; D is unresolved. The CDR3 is 15 residues long. From germline, CDR1 is SNHLY and CDR2 FYNNEI. CDR3 sequence (DNA): TGTGCCAGCAGTGAAGTAGCCAGGAGCACATATACGCAGTATTTT. This gives the protein CASSEVARSTYTQYF.

For this clonotype: The junction differs from germline at one of its ends, possibly a read error. The chain employs TRBV6-5 and TRBJ2-3; 8 nucleotides align to TRBD2. This CDR3 has 15 residues. Germline assignment: CDR1 MNHEY and CDR2 SVGAGI. The CDR3 reads CASNPGLAGTDMQYF. CDR3 in DNA: TGTGCCAGTAACCCAGGATTAGCGGGAACAGATATGCAGTATTTT.

This clonotype is judged medium-sized. CDR3 loop: CASSQDLGAGDTQYF. The CDR3 DNA reads TGCGCCAGCAGCCAAGATCTGGGAGCGGGAGATACGCAGTATTTT. V is TRBV4-3 and J is TRBJ2-3; a possible D gene is TRBD2 (6 bases). The CDR3 has 15 amino acids. The V and J ends lost 0 bases and 5 bases respectively, with 12 bases between them. Germline CDR1 LGHNA, CDR2 YSLEER.

With respect to this clonotype: Without the conserved terminal phenylalanine or tryptophan, this CDR3 likely stems from a read error. The limits of the CDR3 on the DNA are not certain, so only TCRdb's listed CDR3 is given. V usage is TRBV29-1 and J usage is TRBJ1-1; no DNA check was done on the table's D call, TRBD1. Germline V CDR1 and CDR2: SQVTM, ANQGSEA. A total of 13 residues make up the CDR3, ends included. The CDR3 reads CSVETGMNTEDFS.

As to this clonotype: One end of the junction fails to match germline, which may point to a read error. The chain couples TRBV5-1 to TRBJ1-3; the match to TRBD1 covers 7 bases. Germline V gene lookup returns CDR1 SGHRS and CDR2 YFSETQ. This CDR3 has 17 residues. The CDR3 is CTSSLESQGGAGNTIYF. The CDR3 DNA reads TGCACCAGCAGCTTGGAGAGCCAGGGGGGAGCAGGAAACACCATATATTTC.

Turning to this clonotype: The junction departs from germline at one end; a sequencing error may be responsible. CDR3 DNA sequence: TGCAGCGTTGGGGCACCAACAAGAACTCAAGTGACTAACTATGGCTACATCTTC. Protein sequence: CSVGAPTRTQVTNYGYIF. This chain joins TRBV29-1 and TRBJ1-2, with no clear D. The germline gives CDR1 SQVTM, CDR2 ANQGSEA. The length of the CDR3 is 18 residues.

In regard to this clonotype: Relative to the germline gene, one junction end is altered; a read error may explain this. The V call is TRBV11-1, the J call TRBJ2-3; D might be TRBD1 (5 bases). The CDR3 is 19 amino acids. Germline loops: CDR1 SGHAT, CDR2 FQDESV (reference sequence). The CDR3 loop is CASSSRGCSVGARTVTQYF. The CDR3 DNA is TGTGCCAGCAGCTCTAGGGGATGCTCTGTTGGAGCCCGCACAGTTACGCAGTATTTT.

Details on this clonotype: One end of the junction is discordant with germline, which a read error may explain. The V gene is TRBV6-5, the J gene TRBJ2-5; D is uncertain. The CDR3 extends over 17 amino acids. Per germline, CDR1 MNHEY and CDR2 SVGAGI. This CDR3 is CASSYSSSGMSQDTQYF. Here the CDR3 DNA reads TGTGCCAGCAGTTACTCGAGTAGTGGCATGTCCCAAGATACCCAGTACTTC.

Details on this clonotype: One end of the junction is discordant with germline, which a read error may explain. The chain has TRBV4-1 and TRBJ2-2; D is perhaps TRBD1 (7 bases). The CDR3 is 15 amino acids. CDR1 is MGHRA and CDR2 is YSYEKL in the germline V gene. The CDR3 sequence: CTRSQGGTSPGELFF. CDR3 DNA: TGCACCAGAAGCCAGGGGGGAACATCCCCCGGGGAGCTGTTTTTT.

Concerning this clonotype: At one end, the junction sequence differs from germline, possibly due to a read error. The chain joins TRBV5-1 to TRBJ2-1; 12 positions match TRBD1. The germline gives CDR1 SGHRS, CDR2 YFSETQ. This CDR3 contains 17 residues. CDR3: CDSSVAGTGGGYNEQFF. The CDR3 DNA sequence: TGCGACAGCAGCGTGGCCGGGACAGGGGGCGGCTACAATGAGCAGTTCTTC.

V and J are TRBV5-1 and TRBJ2-7; maybe TRBD2 (5 bases). V lost 2 bases and J lost 3, with 15 bases in between. Germline CDR1 is SGHRS and CDR2 is YFSETQ. The CDR3 covers 15 residues. This chain's CDR3 is CASSFDGISFYEQYF. In nucleotides, the CDR3 is TGCGCCAGCAGCTTCGACGGGATAAGCTTCTACGAGCAGTACTTC.

V is TRBV6-5 and J is TRBJ2-2; TRBD2 matches 11 bases. Germline loops: CDR1 MNHEY, CDR2 SVGAGI. This CDR3 has 18 amino acids. CDR3 nucleotides: TGTGCAGGCAGTTACAGTCTAGCGGGAGGCCCTGACCCCGGGGAGCTGTTTTTT. Protein product: CAGSYSLAGGPDPGELFF.